The present T cell receptor beta chain was sequenced within a study of graft-versus-host responses after intestinal transplantation. Sequencing was performed with immunoSEQ multiplex PCR; in TCRdb, only in-frame clones are kept and a portion is missing. This table has 35,000 to 40,000 clones, roughly nine tenths appearing once. Whole-study results and caveats: GvH clones occurred in recipient marrow; some first appeared in ileum or blood.

CDR3 length: 14 residues. Germline values: CDR1 MGHRA, CDR2 YSYEKL. V gave up 1 base and J gave up 4 bases; unmatched junction bases: 1. Graft specimens yielded both intraepithelial and lamina propria lymphocytes. Concerning this clone itself: Antigen: not known. Other nucleotide sequences from this sample produce the same CDR3.

The TCR sequence derives from a human patient who received an intestinal transplant, so some T cells may come from the graft donor. The chain links TRBV4-1 to TRBJ2-7; TRBD1 aligns across 10 bases. Specimen: ileum tissue, collected around 190 days after intestinal transplant. Here the CDR3 DNA reads TGCGCCAGCAGCCAAGGACAGGGGGCGTACGAGCAGTACTTC. Translating it yields CASSQGQGAYEQYF.